The source of this TCR beta chain is a study of cytomegalovirus exposure and HLA in healthy donors. Study results and caveats: Earlier analysis found most TCR beta V segments productive about 87% or about 30% of the time. In vitro experiments confirmed that three CMV-associated chains were specific for CMV antigens. The study listed around 150 cytomegalovirus-associated TCR beta chains.

Details on this clone: Its specificity is unknown.

CDR1 is LNHDA and CDR2 is SQIVND in the germline V gene (reference sequence). V shed 6 bases and J shed 6 bases, with 11 bases lying between them. This CDR3 comprises 12 residues. The PCR ran on 60 Vbeta and 13 Jbeta primers. Profiling relied on immunoSEQ multiplex PCR, and the TCRdb table lists in-frame clones only, not all of them. Of around 190,000 clones listed, 79% are singletons. These donors counted as nominally healthy when sampled, but unrecorded immune exposures were likely. The chain is built from TRBV19 and TRBJ1-2, with a tentative D call TRBD1 (6 bases). The specimen sequenced was PBMCs. The TCR was taken from a woman in her twenties or thirties in good health and CMV-seropositive. The CDR3 sequence: CASSWTEDGYTF. The DNA for the CDR3 is TGTGCCAGTAGCTGGACAGAGGATGGCTACACCTTC.